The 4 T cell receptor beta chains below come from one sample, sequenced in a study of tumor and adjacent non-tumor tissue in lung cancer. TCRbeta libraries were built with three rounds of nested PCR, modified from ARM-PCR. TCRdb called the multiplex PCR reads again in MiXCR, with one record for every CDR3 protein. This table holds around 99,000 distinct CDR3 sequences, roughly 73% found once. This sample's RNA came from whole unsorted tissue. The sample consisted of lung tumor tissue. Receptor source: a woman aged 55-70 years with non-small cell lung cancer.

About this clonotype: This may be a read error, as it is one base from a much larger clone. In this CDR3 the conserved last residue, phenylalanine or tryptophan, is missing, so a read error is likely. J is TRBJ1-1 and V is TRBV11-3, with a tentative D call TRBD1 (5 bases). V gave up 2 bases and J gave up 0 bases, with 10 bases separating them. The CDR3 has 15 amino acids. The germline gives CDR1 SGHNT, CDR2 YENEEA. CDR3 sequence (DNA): TGTGCCAGCAGCTTACTTGGGGCCATGAACACTGAAGCTTTCGTT. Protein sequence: CASSLLGAMNTEAFV.

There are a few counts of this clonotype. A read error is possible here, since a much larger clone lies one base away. The CDR3 bases are TGCAGTGCTAGAGCAGGTGCGGAACAGTACAATGAGCAGCTCTTC. Translated, it gives CSARAGAEQYNEQLF. The V and J genes are TRBV20-1 and TRBJ2-1, with D unresolved. This CDR3 region has 15 residues. Germline lookup yields CDR1 DFQATT and CDR2 SNEGSKA (reference sequence).

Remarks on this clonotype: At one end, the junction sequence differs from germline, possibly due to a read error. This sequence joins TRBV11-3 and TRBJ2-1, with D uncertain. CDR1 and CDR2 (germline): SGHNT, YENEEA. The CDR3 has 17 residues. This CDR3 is CASSLESISRNHNEQFF. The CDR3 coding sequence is TGTGCCAGCAGTTTAGAGTCGATTAGCAGGAACCACAATGAGCAGTTCTTC.

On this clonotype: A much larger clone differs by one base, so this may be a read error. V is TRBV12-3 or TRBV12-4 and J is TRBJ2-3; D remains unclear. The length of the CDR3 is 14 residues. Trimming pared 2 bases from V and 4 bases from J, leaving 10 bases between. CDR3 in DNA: TGTGCCAGCAGTTTAACGGTAGAAGCAGATACGCAGTATTTT. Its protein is CASSLTVEADTQYF.